This TCR beta chain was recovered during a study of cytomegalovirus exposure and HLA in healthy donors (dated by TCRdb to between 2016 and 2019). About the full investigation: An earlier analysis of a few hundred of the donors reported about 280 Gb of sequence data and 95 million to 130 million unique TCR beta sequences obtained from about 179 million T cells. The T cell repertoires of around 670 subjects were profiled by immunosequencing and related to cytomegalovirus serostatus. Besides the first cohort of approximately 710 subjects, a separate validation cohort made up of over a hundred different subjects was used. To predict cytomegalovirus infection status, the study combined high-throughput TCR immunosequencing, statistical association of individual TCRs with disease status, and machine learning. Roughly five DR-DQ haplotypes were handled as single units for association and clustering because linkage in the cohort was strong. A later genetic analysis used genome-wide SNP genotypes for about 65% of the roughly 700 donors, treating that subset as a discovery cohort. Class I and class II HLA loci were covered by the typing at four-digit resolution. Of the roughly 400 genotyped donors, 70% to 90% were placed in the genetic ancestry cluster associated with self-reported Caucasian donors. All discovery cohort repertoires had been generated on a single sequencing platform. Typing coverage differed by locus: A, B, C, DRB1 and DQB1 were typed in about 620-630 donors, DQA1 in 522, DPA1 in some 600, and DPB1 in roughly 470. An early release that covered some 630 HLA-typed donors contained about 300 gigabases of sequencing data and 70 million to 100 million unique TCR sequences. Among around 400 genotyped donors of the cohort, an average of 235,054 unique TCR beta nucleotide sequences were sequenced per donor, roughly 20% of them non-productive. The later analysis used no new phenotypic data to find candidate immune exposures, relying instead on TCR beta sequences and their occurrence across donors. Alongside the repertoire data, information on donor age, sex, ethnicity and CMV serostatus was compiled. An earlier analysis of several hundred of the donors applied high-throughput TCR beta sequencing to assess whether each TCR beta V gene segment acted as functional or pseudogenic. The aim of the study was to test whether cataloging public T cell receptors could identify signatures of past pathogen exposure. To study patterns of TCR occurrence, a later analysis re-analyzed previously published TCR beta repertoires from several hundred donors and added high-resolution HLA genotyping.

Relative to germline, V is missing 2 bases and J is missing 8 bases, with 11 bases of the junction outside any gene match. The germline V gene encodes CDR1 SEHNR and CDR2 FQNEAQ (reference sequence). The CDR3 numbers 15 residues from cysteine through phenylalanine. The kept DNA is CDR3 alone, 45 bases in frame from the first base. The library was produced with the immunoSEQ multiplex PCR assay. For the multiplex PCR, a mixture combining 60 forward primers for TCR Vbeta segments and 13 reverse primers for TCR Jbeta segments was used. Amplification of the CDR3 region of rearranged TCR beta genes was performed with a multiplex PCR assay on genomic DNA. On the Illumina HiSeq System, the amplified TCR beta libraries were sequenced as 87-base-pair reads. The paper's processing steps were these. A later analysis counted some 74 million unique TCR beta chains across the 700 or so repertoires, and some 11 million of these chains were shared by at least two donors. A nearest-neighbor algorithm error-corrected the raw reads and collapsed the reads into unique sequences, merging closely related sequences to remove PCR and sequencing errors. V, D and J gene segments were assigned by aligning CDR3 sequences to IMGT reference sequences. For a sequence to be retained, a match of at least six nucleotides to both a V gene segment and a J gene segment was required. A rearrangement counted as productive if the CDR3 had no stop codons and remained in frame with V and J, and every other rearrangement counted as non-productive. CDR3 was defined by IMGT convention, running from the second conserved V-encoded cysteine to the conserved J-encoded phenylalanine. In an earlier analysis of more than 550 of the donors, sequences lacking an unambiguous match to a single V gene segment were excluded. An earlier analysis of several hundred of the donors classified V segments as functional when productive rearrangements were above 56.7% and as segregating when the standard deviation between donors was above 5%. A statistical classification framework was built to diagnose cytomegalovirus status from the catalog of TCR beta chain sequences. In a later analysis, V and J genes were assigned by comparing TCR nucleotide sequences against IMGT/GENE-DB human TR gene sequences. A later analysis assigned CDR3 sequences and most-parsimonious VDJ recombination scenarios with the TCRdist pipeline. In a later analysis, every TCR beta chain was defined by the combination of its CDR3 amino acid sequence and its V-gene family, and reads without a unique V-gene family were dropped. A later analysis removed 500 to 650 highly shared, low-generation-probability nucleotide sequences to deal with suspected cross-contamination and a sequencing artifact. In a later analysis, a clonal expansion index was calculated for each public chain from normalized within-repertoire ranks of inferred template counts. In a later analysis, generation probabilities were computed using a VDJ recombination model fitted to out-of-frame rearrangements, and the results were checked against IGoR. Hypergeometric tests were used in a later analysis to score TCR-TCR, TCR-HLA and TCR-CMV co-occurrence, with a repertoire-size bias correction applied to the TCR pairs. False discovery rates were estimated in a later analysis by permuting HLA or CMV assignments 20 times. In a later analysis, co-occurring TCRs were grouped using DBSCAN, with TCRdist sequence similarity added in when clustering inside HLA-allele-positive subsets. Co-occurrence clustering excluded repertoires with fewer than 30,000 or more than 120,000 public chains, plus five with anomalous nucleotide sharing. TCRdb mirrors the immuneACCESS table, restricted to in-frame sequences. Some clones are absent from its copies; in checked studies, under half trace to an unresolved V gene, and the reason for the others is unknown. That table is the source of V, J and clone size, and D and trimming were worked out from the DNA. The table for this sample lists tens of thousands of clones; around 81% of them were counted only once. Around 5.8% of the sample is taken by the ten largest.

The paper as a whole reports these results and caveats: In a later analysis, TCR association rates were found to vary across HLA loci, with the most associated TCRs seen for DRB1 alleles and the fewest for HLA-C alleles. In a later analysis, HLA-associated TCR beta chains showed more clonal expansion and lower generation probabilities than non-associated chains that were equally common. In an earlier analysis of 587 of the donors, most TCR beta V segments appeared in productive rearrangements about 90% or about 30% of the time, broadly matching IMGT annotations. While some public TCRs were present in many individuals, most TCR sequences turned up only very rarely across donors. Because HLA typing was missing for some donors at each locus, association tests included only the typed subset. An association between a missense DCLRE1C variant and V-gene and J-gene trimming of TCR beta chains was found in a later genetic analysis and replicated in an independent cohort. According to a later analysis, most CMV-associated TCR beta chains appeared to be HLA-restricted, and the HLA associations seemed to be driven largely by CMV exposure. When HLA alleles, especially DR and DQ, strongly co-occurred, attributing TCR associations to individual alleles was difficult. The study listed around 160 TCR beta chains as associated with cytomegalovirus. Presence/absence analyses assumed roughly uniform sequencing depth across donors, an assumption that may not hold. A further reported finding was that TCR beta sequences accurately predicted the HLA-A and HLA-B alleles for most subjects in the first cohort. Because the 87-base-pair reads could not distinguish some IMGT-functional V segments, including TRBV6-2 and TRBV6-3, those segments were excluded. A cluster of highly shared sequence variants was judged likely to represent a technical artifact of the sequencing pipeline. The cohort was sequenced for TCR beta chains only, and without alpha or paired-chain data the features that could be detected were limited. The classifier was reported to diagnose cytomegalovirus status with high specificity and sensitivity in both the original cohort and the validation cohort. CMV serostatus was the only immune exposure information available for the cohort. Specific HLA alleles were associated with around 18,000 TCR beta sequences at a false discovery rate of 0.05 in a later analysis. Correlated functional status among segregating V segments might be attributable to linkage disequilibrium, but an unknown experimental factor could not be ruled out. A later analysis reported that several top co-occurrence clusters appeared linked to parvovirus B19, influenza, CMV and Epstein-Barr virus. In a later genetic analysis, fewer N-insertions in productive TCRs were reported among donors in an Asian-associated ancestry cluster than the approximately 670-donor mean. It was suggested by the authors that the approach could potentially be generalized to other disease states and immunological phenotypes. Because counts were too low, approximately 15 rarely observed V segments, including chromosome 9 orphons, were excluded from the earlier analysis of around 590 of the donors. In vitro tests confirmed that a few of the cytomegalovirus-associated TCR beta chains recognize cytomegalovirus antigens.

This clone is a singleton in its sample. The antigen this receptor binds is unknown. Base qualities were left out, and no much larger clone turns up one base away. The cohort consisted of 600 to 750 healthy bone marrow donors. Cohort members were all nominally healthy when sampled, although unrecorded immune exposures were likely present. The donor tested CMV seropositive and was one of the 289 seropositive cohort members. Every donor gave a peripheral blood sample, and the peripheral blood mononuclear cells from that sample were used for TCR beta sequencing. The Qiagen DNeasy Blood Extraction Kit was used to extract genomic DNA from the blood cell samples.

Rearrangement joined TRBV7-9 to TRBJ1-2, with 7 bases aligning to TRBD1. Input material: PBMCs. This clonotype originated in a male donor in good health and CMV-seropositive. In nucleotides, the sequence is TGTGCCAGCAGCTTATACCACCGACAGGGTGGCGGCTACACCTTC. It translates to CASSLYHRQGGGYTF.